These T cell receptor beta chains were read from a single sample in a study of immune cell composition in non-small cell lung cancer. The table came from immunoSEQ multiplex PCR; TCRdb's copy has only in-frame clones and leaves some out. Among 2,500 to 3,500 clones, roughly three quarters were seen once, and the ten largest hold around 33%. The material sequenced was lung tumor tissue. The origin of the receptors is a human donor with non-small cell lung cancer. Each CDR3 is given with its conserved first and last residue. D genes are given only for firm matches. A clone size is listed for some rows: how often the clone was seen (once, few, many), or a class if it is expanded.

.,TRBV5-4,.,TRBJ2-3,TGTGCCAGCAGCTTGTCCGGGTCGGGAGATACGCAGTATTTT,CASSLSGSGDTQYF
.,TRBV6-1,once,TRBJ1-2,TGTGCCAGCAGTGATATTACAGGGTGGTATGGCTACACCTTC,CASSDITGWYGYTF
.,TRBV30,.,TRBJ1-2,TGTGCCTGGAAGACAGCCGAAGGCTTTAGTAACTATGGCTACACCTTC,CAWKTAEGFSNYGYTF
TRBD1,TRBV5-4,few,TRBJ2-1,TGTGCCAGCAGCTTTACCGGGACAGGGAATGAGCAGTTCTTC,CASSFTGTGNEQFF
.,TRBV28,few,TRBJ2-2,TGTGCCAGCAGCCTCCTAAGGGGGGGGCACGGGGAGCTGTTTTTT,CASSLLRGGHGELFF
TRBD2,TRBV11-3,.,TRBJ2-2,TGTGCCAGCAGCTCCCCGGGACTAGCGGGGCGCAACACCGGGGAGCTGTTTTTT,CASSSPGLAGRNTGELFF
.,TRBV6-4,.,TRBJ1-5,TGTGCCAGCAGCCAGGACTTCGGGGGCAATCAGCCCCAGCATTTT,CASSQDFGGNQPQHF
.,TRBV9,.,TRBJ1-2,TGTGCCAGCAGCGCGGACCCGGAGGGGTATGGCTACACCTTC,CASSADPEGYGYTF
.,TRBV11-2,.,TRBJ2-7,TGTGCCAGCAGCCCGGGTCCCTACGAGCAGTACTTC,CASSPGPYEQYF
TRBD1,TRBV28,.,TRBJ2-1,TGTGCCAGCAGTTCATACGACAGGGGGGCATACAATGAGCAGTTCTTC,CASSSYDRGAYNEQFF
TRBD1,TRBV5-4,.,TRBJ1-1,TGTGCCAGCAGCTTGAAACAGGGGGCCTGGAGTAGCACTGAAGCTTTCTTT,CASSLKQGAWSSTEAFF
.,TRBV5-1,.,TRBJ1-6,TGCGCCAGCCGACTCACACCCCGACAGAGCTCCTATAATTCACCCCTCCACTTT,CASRLTPRQSSYNSPLHF
.,TRBV7-3,.,TRBJ2-3,TGTGCCAGCAGCTTAGGTCGTCGGAGGGTCGCAGATACGCAGTATTTT,CASSLGRRRVADTQYF
TRBD1,TRBV7-9,.,TRBJ1-6,TGTGCCAGCAGCCTCGGACAGGGAACACCCCTCCACTTT,CASSLGQGTPLHF
.,TRBV15,.,TRBJ2-5,TGTGCCACCAGCAGAGATCGGTGGTGGGCAGTCCAAGAGACCCAGTACTTC,CATSRDRWWAVQETQYF
TRBD1,TRBV7-7,.,TRBJ2-5,TGTGCTAGCAGCTTAGCAGGGGGCCAAGAGACCCAGTACTTC,CASSLAGGQETQYF
TRBD1,TRBV5-6,.,TRBJ1-4,TGTGCCAGCAGCTCGGGACAGGGGACAACTAATGAAAAACTGTTTTTT,CASSSGQGTTNEKLFF
TRBD1,TRBV6-9,.,TRBJ1-3,TGTGCCAGCAGAGCCAGGGGGCACGGAAACACCATATATTTT,CASRARGHGNTIYF
TRBD2,TRBV6-1,.,TRBJ2-1,TGTGCCAGCAAGTTCCTCCTAGCGGGTTACAATGAGCAGTTCTTC,CASKFLLAGYNEQFF
.,TRBV6-1,.,TRBJ2-7,TGTGCCAGCAGGCATAGCTCCTACGAGCAGTACTTC,CASRHSSYEQYF
TRBD1,TRBV7-9,.,TRBJ2-7,TGTGCCAGCACCTTAACAGGGGCGCAGCAGTACTTC,CASTLTGAQQYF
.,TRBV6-1,.,TRBJ2-6,TGTGCCAGCAGTGAGTTTGGCCGCTCTGGGGCCAACGTCCTGACTTTC,CASSEFGRSGANVLTF
.,TRBV28,.,TRBJ1-1,TGTGCCAGCGTTATGGCAGGCTCGAACACTGAAGCTTTCTTT,CASVMAGSNTEAFF
TRBD1,TRBV19,.,TRBJ1-2,TGTGCCAGTAGTGGGACAGGGATAGTAGCTAACTATGGCTACACCTTC,CASSGTGIVANYGYTF
TRBD2,TRBV4-3,.,TRBJ2-3,TGCGCCAGCAGCCACATGGGGGGGTTGCTAGATACGCAGTATTTT,CASSHMGGLLDTQYF